Shown below are 29 T cell receptor beta chains from a single sample sequenced in a study of a mutant IDH1 vaccine in newly diagnosed glioma. Time point of the sample: week 47, end of study. It was 300 ug of mutant IDH1 20-mer peptide that made up each vaccine dose, given with topical imiquimod. Antigens for these TCRs are unknown. Measured with immunoSEQ multiplex PCR; TCRdb has only the in-frame clones, and not every one. The table lists about 46,000 clones, less than 85% of them singletons. Source: PBMCs, taken from a glioma patient whose treatment included an IDH1 peptide vaccine. These receptors were collected from a woman aged 25 to 39 with glioma. Some clones in this sample may be carry-over from other donors' samples.

This clone was recorded once. The rearrangement joins TRBV6-1 to TRBJ2-3, with TRBD1 identical over 8 bases. The CDR3 runs 16 residues. V gave up 4 bases and J gave up 0 bases; unmatched junction bases: 6. CDR1 MNHNS and CDR2 SASEGT come from the germline V gene. The CDR3 DNA reads TGTGCCAGCAGTGGCCCTACAGGGGGAAGCACAGATACGCAGTATTTT. Translating gives CASSGPTGGSTDTQYF.

The chain is built from TRBV30 and TRBJ1-2; D might be TRBD1 (5 bases). The CDR3 spans 14 residues. Germline V gene data show CDR1 as GTSNPN and CDR2 as SVGIG (reference sequence). V was shortened by 5 bases and J by 7 bases, with 20 bases between the two germline ends. Here the CDR3 reads CAWGGTAGESGYTF. The CDR3, as DNA: TGTGCCTGGGGAGGGACGGCGGGCGAAAGTGGCTACACCTTC.

V usage is TRBV10-1 and J usage is TRBJ2-7; TRBD2 matches 9 bases. V dropped 6 bases and J dropped 3; count of bases not matched to a gene: 6. CDR3 length: 14 amino acids. Germline CDR1 is WNHNN and CDR2 is SYGVQD (reference sequence). DNA for the CDR3: TGCGCCAGCAGCGTTAGCGGGAGCGGCTACGAGCAGTACTTC. Its protein product is CASSVSGSGYEQYF.

The chain links TRBV6-5 to TRBJ2-7, with 11 bases matching TRBD2. Per the germline V gene, CDR1 is MNHEY and CDR2 is SVGAGI. V gave up 6 bases and J gave up 4 bases; unmatched junction bases: 5. The CDR3 has 14 residues. In DNA form, the CDR3 reads TGTGCCAGCAGGATAGCGGGAGGGCTGTACGAGCAGTACTTC. Its translation: CASRIAGGLYEQYF.

The rearrangement joins TRBV28 to TRBJ2-3, with 8 bases fitting TRBD2. J was trimmed by 4 bases and V by 8 bases; bases with no gene match: 8. Looked up from germline, CDR1 is MDHEN and CDR2 is SYDVKM. This CDR3 is 14 amino acids long. The CDR3 here is CASLGGGFADTQYF. As DNA, the CDR3 is TGTGCCAGCCTCGGGGGGGGTTTTGCAGATACGCAGTATTTT.

In this sample, this clone turned up a few times. The rearrangement joins TRBV28 to TRBJ1-1; D is perhaps TRBD1 (5 bases). The CDR3 has 15 amino acids. Germline loops: CDR1 MDHEN, CDR2 SYDVKM. Between the trimmed V and J ends, which lost 7 bases and 4 bases, there was a span of 19 bases. CDR3 region: CASIPERAGGTEAFF. The CDR3 DNA follows: TGTGCCAGCATCCCCGAAAGGGCCGGGGGCACTGAAGCTTTCTTT.

The chain is built from TRBV28 and TRBJ1-2; 9 nucleotides match TRBD1. The length of the CDR3 is 16 residues. V lost 2 bases to trimming and J lost 8 bases; unmatched junction nucleotides: 12. The germline V gene encodes CDR1 MDHEN and CDR2 SYDVKM. The CDR3 is CASSLGAGTGKEGYTF. The CDR3 bases are TGTGCCAGCAGTTTAGGGGCCGGGACAGGGAAAGAGGGCTACACCTTC.

This chain uses TRBV2 with TRBJ1-3; 8 bases match TRBD1. The CDR3 extends over 15 amino acids. Per the germline V gene, CDR1 is SNHLY and CDR2 is FYNNEI. Losses at the gene ends were 5 bases for V and 0 bases for J; bases not matched to a gene: 3. CDR3 amino acids: CASSQTGVSGNTIYF. In DNA, the CDR3 is TGTGCCAGCAGTCAGACAGGGGTCTCTGGAAACACCATATATTTT.

The CDR3 region has the DNA TGTGCCAGCAGCGCAACAGGGAGAGTGGAAGAAAAACTGTTTTTT. Amino acid sequence: CASSATGRVEEKLFF. The V gene is TRBV5-5, the J gene TRBJ1-4, with a weak D call TRBD1 (6 bases). Trimming left V 4 bases short and J 8 bases short, with 18 bases between. The germline V gene has CDR1 SGHKS and CDR2 YYEKEE (reference sequence). This CDR3 is 15 amino acids long.

V and J are TRBV7-8 and TRBJ1-2, with D possibly TRBD1 on 5 matching bases. V lost 1 base, J lost 9 bases, and 18 bases lay in between. Germline values: CDR1 SGHVS, CDR2 FQNEAQ. The CDR3 spans 15 residues. The CDR3 DNA is TGTGCCAGCAGCTTAGGGGGCAGCCGAAGCACGAGCTACACCTTC. It yields the protein CASSLGGSRSTSYTF.

The CDR3 DNA follows: TGTGCCAGCAGCTTAGGGCGGGGGGGAAGGGAGCAGTACTTC. Translation gives CASSLGRGGREQYF. The chain carries TRBV11-2 and TRBJ2-7; TRBD2 aligns across 9 bases. This CDR3 region has 14 residues. V lost 1 base and J lost 7; bases outside the gene matches: 5. Per the germline V gene, CDR1 is SGHAT and CDR2 is FQNNGV.

CDR3 amino acids: CASSFRLAGAGSQYF. CDR3 DNA: TGCGCCAGCAGCTTTAGACTAGCGGGAGCGGGATCGCAGTATTTT. V is TRBV4-1 and J is TRBJ2-3, with 12 bases identical to TRBD2. The CDR3 covers 15 residues. V trimming: 5 bases; J trimming: 10 bases; junction bases outside the gene matches: 10. Germline-derived CDR1 and CDR2 are MGHRA and YSYEKL.

This chain uses TRBV4-1 with TRBJ2-1, with TRBD1 identical over 9 bases. CDR1 is MGHRA, CDR2 YSYEKL, per germline. Germline trimming cut 1 base from V and 2 bases from J; bases unmatched to any gene: 12. This CDR3 contains 19 residues. As DNA, the CDR3 is TGCGCCAGCAGCCAAGGTAATATCGGGACAGGGCTCGCCTACAATGAGCAGTTCTTC. Translated: CASSQGNIGTGLAYNEQFF.

This clone was found a few times. The CDR3 here is CASRRGSTGPTEAFF. The CDR3 nucleotides are TGCGCCAGCAGGAGGGGATCGACAGGGCCCACTGAAGCTTTCTTT. V is TRBV5-1 and J is TRBJ1-1, with 7 positions matching TRBD1. There are 15 residues in the CDR3. The junction had 11 bases not matched to a gene; V was cut back by 5 bases and J by 4 bases. Germline CDR1 is SGHRS and CDR2 is YFSETQ.

This rearrangement joins TRBV19 to TRBJ2-1; weak D call: TRBD2 (6 bases). This CDR3 contains 11 residues. The ends were cut back, 7 bases at V and 13 bases at J, with 14 bases in the middle. Germline-derived CDR1 and CDR2 are LNHDA and SQIVND (reference sequence). CDR3 DNA sequence: TGTGCCAGTACCAGAGGGGAGGTTCAGTTCTTC. Amino acids: CASTRGEVQFF.

V usage is TRBV9 and J usage is TRBJ1-2; no firm D call. Per the germline V gene, CDR1 is SGDLS and CDR2 is YYNGEE. Trimming left V 3 bases short and J 4 bases short, with 16 bases between. The CDR3 loop spans 15 amino acids. This CDR3 is CASSAAGGPIYGYTF. As DNA, the CDR3 is TGTGCCAGCAGCGCTGCAGGAGGACCGATCTATGGCTACACCTTC.

V and J are TRBV28 and TRBJ2-7; D perhaps matches TRBD1 (5 bases). V shed 2 bases and J shed 6 bases, with 8 bases lying between them. The CDR3 is 12 amino acids. The germline CDR1 and CDR2 sequences are MDHEN and SYDVKM. CDR3 loop: CASSLQGTEQYF. CDR3 sequence (DNA): TGTGCCAGCAGTTTACAGGGAACCGAGCAGTACTTC.

The chain employs TRBV9 and TRBJ2-3, with D tentatively TRBD2 (6 bases). The CDR3 is 15 residues long. CDR1 is SGDLS and CDR2 is YYNGEE in the germline V gene. V lost 0 bases, J lost 6 bases, and 14 bases lay in between. For the CDR3, the DNA is TGTGCCAGCAGCGTAGGTAATAGCGGTGGGGATACGCAGTATTTT. This sequence encodes CASSVGNSGGDTQYF.

The V call is TRBV27, the J call TRBJ2-5; 9 bases are shared with TRBD1. CDR3 size: 16 residues. Germline lookup yields CDR1 MNHEY and CDR2 SMNVEV (reference sequence). V trimming: 4 bases; J trimming: 4 bases; junction bases outside the gene matches: 10. The CDR3 nucleotides are TGTGCCAGCAGTTCGGGACAGGGAGGAGGAGGAGAGACCCAGTACTTC. It specifies CASSSGQGGGGETQYF.

The chain joins TRBV28 to TRBJ2-3, with D perhaps TRBD1 (6 bases). V was pared by 5 bases and J by 2 bases, with 14 bases between. The CDR3 is 15 residues long. Germline V gene data show CDR1 as MDHEN and CDR2 as SYDVKM. As DNA, the CDR3 is TGTGCCAGCAGTCCTCGACAGGTTTTCACAGATACGCAGTATTTT. Amino acid sequence: CASSPRQVFTDTQYF. The variable domain in full, with the rest retrieved from reference TRBV28 and TRBJ2-3, is DVKVTQSSRYLVKRTGEKVFLECVQDMDHENMFWYRQDPGLGLRLIYFSYDVKMKEKGDIPEGYSVSREKKERFSLILESASTNQTSMYLCASSPRQVFTDTQYFGPGTRLTVL.

The chain links TRBV2 to TRBJ1-1; weak D call: TRBD1 (6 bases). The CDR3 totals 16 residues. Per germline, CDR1 SNHLY and CDR2 FYNNEI. V gave up 2 bases and J gave up 1 base, with 14 bases separating them. Written as DNA, the CDR3 is TGTGCCAGCAGTGAATCGGGAGAGGGGGAGAACACTGAAGCTTTCTTT. Its protein product is CASSESGEGENTEAFF.

The chain has TRBV27 and TRBJ2-7; D call uncertain. CDR1 MNHEY and CDR2 SMNVEV come from the germline V gene (reference sequence). The CDR3 totals 14 residues. Deletions cut 1 base from V and 2 bases from J, with 9 bases between. The CDR3 DNA is TGTGCCAGCAGTTTATGGGCCGGTCCCTACGAGCAGTACTTC. This gives the protein CASSLWAGPYEQYF.

This clone was observed a single time. CDR3 coding DNA: TGCGCCAGCAGCCACACGGGAGGACGCAATGAGCAGTTCTTC. Protein product: CASSHTGGRNEQFF. The gene calls are TRBV4-1 and TRBJ2-1; 7 bases align to TRBD2. Germline V lookup: CDR1 MGHRA, CDR2 YSYEKL. The CDR3 contains 14 residues. The junction had 5 bases not matched to a gene; V was cut back by 3 bases and J by 6 bases.

This clone came up once. The CDR3 is CASSPSRDQETQYF. DNA for the CDR3: TGTGCCAGCAGCCCCTCGCGGGACCAAGAGACCCAGTACTTC. The chain employs TRBV12-1 and TRBJ2-5; no DNA check was done on the table's D call, TRBD2. TRBV12-1 is flagged as a pseudogene. This CDR3 is built from 14 residues.

V is TRBV9 and J is TRBJ2-7; D gene uncertain. V lost 4 bases and J lost 0, with 14 bases in between. CDR1 and CDR2 from the germline V gene are SGDLS and YYNGEE. The CDR3 contains 15 residues. Written as DNA, the CDR3 is TGTGCCAGCAGCCCCGGAATAAGGAGCTCCTACGAGCAGTACTTC. The encoded protein is CASSPGIRSSYEQYF. Based on the CDR3 plus reference TRBV9 and TRBJ2-7, the full variable domain is DSGVTQTPKHLITATGQRVTLRCSPRSGDLSVYWYQQSLDQGLQFLIQYYNGEERAKGNILERFSAQQFPDLHSELNLSSLELGDSALYFCASSPGIRSSYEQYFGPGTRLTVT.

The chain is built from TRBV5-1 and TRBJ1-2, with no clear D. The germline V gene has CDR1 SGHRS and CDR2 YFSETQ. Trimming removed 2 bases from V and 6 bases from J, with 11 bases in between. This CDR3 has 13 amino acids. The CDR3 nucleotides are TGCGCCAGCAGCTTCGGAGGCGACCATGGCTACACCTTC. Its translation: CASSFGGDHGYTF.

This chain connects TRBV4-1 to TRBJ1-2, with D unclear. The germline V and J ends were trimmed by 1 base and 2 bases, with 11 bases remaining between them. CDR3 length equals 15 residues. The germline CDR1 and CDR2 sequences are MGHRA and YSYEKL. This CDR3 is CASSQVSTDNYGYTF. The CDR3 coding sequence is TGCGCCAGCAGCCAAGTTTCAACAGACAACTATGGCTACACCTTC.

This CDR3 reads CASSLKGGTGADTQYF. CDR3 in DNA: TGTGCCAGCAGCTTGAAGGGGGGGACAGGGGCAGATACGCAGTATTTT. The chain employs TRBV5-4 and TRBJ2-3, with TRBD1 identical over 10 bases. J lost 4 bases, V lost 1 base, and 6 bases had no gene match. The CDR3 is 16 amino acids. Germline V lookup: CDR1 SGHNT, CDR2 YYREEE (reference sequence).

This clone was seen just once. This CDR3 is CAISESDVQTGTGNTIYF. CDR3 nucleotides: TGTGCCATCAGTGAGTCTGACGTTCAGACAGGGACTGGAAACACCATATATTTT. The chain carries TRBV10-3 and TRBJ1-3, with 7 bases aligning to TRBD1. Germline CDR1 ENHRY, CDR2 SYGVKD. The V segment lost 0 bases and the J segment 2 bases; nucleotides outside the gene matches: 10. CDR3 size: 18 residues.